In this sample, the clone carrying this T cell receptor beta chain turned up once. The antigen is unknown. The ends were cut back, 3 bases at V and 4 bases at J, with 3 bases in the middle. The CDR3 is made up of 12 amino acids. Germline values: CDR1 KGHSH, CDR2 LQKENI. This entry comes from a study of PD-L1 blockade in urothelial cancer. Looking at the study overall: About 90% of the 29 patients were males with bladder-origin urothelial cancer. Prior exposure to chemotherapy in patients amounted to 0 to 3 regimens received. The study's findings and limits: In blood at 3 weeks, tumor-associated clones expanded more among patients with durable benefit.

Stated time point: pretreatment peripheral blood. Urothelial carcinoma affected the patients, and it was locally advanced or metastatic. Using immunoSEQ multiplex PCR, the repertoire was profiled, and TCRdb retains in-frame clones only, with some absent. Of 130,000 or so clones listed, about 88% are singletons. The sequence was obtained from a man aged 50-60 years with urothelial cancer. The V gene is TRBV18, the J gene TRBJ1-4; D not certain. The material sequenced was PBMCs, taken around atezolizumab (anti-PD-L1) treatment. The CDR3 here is CASSPLNEKLFF. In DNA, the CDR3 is TGTGCCAGCTCACCCCTTAATGAAAAACTGTTTTTT.